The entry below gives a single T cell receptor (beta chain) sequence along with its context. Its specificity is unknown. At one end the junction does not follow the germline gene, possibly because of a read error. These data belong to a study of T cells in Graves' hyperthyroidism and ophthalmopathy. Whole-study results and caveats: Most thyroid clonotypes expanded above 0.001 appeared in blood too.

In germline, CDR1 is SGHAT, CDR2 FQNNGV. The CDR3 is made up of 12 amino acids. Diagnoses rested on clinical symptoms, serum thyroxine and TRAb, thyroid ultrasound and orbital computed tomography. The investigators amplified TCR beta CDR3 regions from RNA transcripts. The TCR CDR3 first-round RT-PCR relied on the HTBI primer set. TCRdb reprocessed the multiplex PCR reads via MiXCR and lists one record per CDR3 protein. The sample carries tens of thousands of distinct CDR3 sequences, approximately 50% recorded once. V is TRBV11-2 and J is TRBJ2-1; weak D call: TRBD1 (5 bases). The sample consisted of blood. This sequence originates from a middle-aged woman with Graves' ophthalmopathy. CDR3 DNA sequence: TGTGCCAGCGGCTTAAGGGGCGGTGAGCAGTTCTTC. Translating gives CASGLRGGEQFF.